The 11 T cell receptor beta chains reported below all come from one sample, sequenced in a study of T cells and copy number aberrations in small-cell lung cancer. TCRdb's table, derived via immunoSEQ multiplex PCR, lists solely in-frame clones and lacks some. Of roughly 2,000 clones in the sample, 82% were seen once. The sequenced sample was normal tissue next to the tumor. These receptors came from a man aged 50 or older with small cell lung cancer.

The chain employs TRBV6-1 and TRBJ2-1; TRBD1 matches 10 bases. Trimming took 3 bases from V and 4 from J; bases not matched to a gene: 6. Germline assignment: CDR1 MNHNS and CDR2 SASEGT. This CDR3 has 16 residues. The CDR3 loop is CASSEQPGQGYNEQFF. The CDR3 nucleotides are TGTGCCAGCAGTGAGCAACCGGGACAGGGGTACAATGAGCAGTTCTTC.

The chain's CDR3 is CASSPRLTKDTGELFF. CDR3 nucleotide sequence: TGTGCCAGCTCACCACGACTGACGAAGGACACCGGGGAGCTGTTTTTT. The V call is TRBV18, the J call TRBJ2-2; D call uncertain. The CDR3 spans 16 residues. Trimming removed 1 base at V and 3 bases at J, with 12 bases between. The germline gives CDR1 KGHSH, CDR2 LQKENI.

The V call is TRBV5-1, the J call TRBJ1-1; 7 bases are shared with TRBD1. With 5 bases clipped from V and 4 bases from J, the junction kept 11 bases outside the gene matches. Germline-derived CDR1 and CDR2 are SGHRS and YFSETQ. The CDR3 spans 15 residues. In DNA, the CDR3 is TGCGCCAGCAGTCGCGACAGGGCCCAAGGCACTGAAGCTTTCTTT. Its protein is CASSRDRAQGTEAFF.

This sequence joins TRBV6-5 and TRBJ1-1; D may be TRBD1 (5 bases). The V gene lost 5 bases and the J gene lost 11 bases, with 15 bases spanning the gap. There are 12 residues in the CDR3. The germline gives CDR1 MNHEY, CDR2 SVGAGI. The chain's CDR3 is CASSGSGSLAFF. The CDR3 region has the DNA TGTGCCAGCAGTGGCTCAGGGTCCCTGGCTTTCTTT.

The rearrangement joins TRBV29-1 to TRBJ2-1, with D unresolved. CDR1 is SQVTM and CDR2 is ANQGSEA in the germline V gene. The CDR3 extends over 10 amino acids. The V end lost 7 bases, the J end lost 6 bases, and 7 bases lay between the germline ends. CDR3 in amino acids: CSAGPNEQFF. CDR3 sequence (DNA): TGCAGCGCTGGACCCAATGAGCAGTTCTTC.

The chain couples TRBV27 to TRBJ1-4; the D gene is possibly TRBD1 (6 bases). CDR1 is MNHEY and CDR2 is SMNVEV in the germline V gene (reference sequence). This CDR3 region has 16 residues. V was pared by 3 bases and J by 0 bases, with 11 bases between. This CDR3 reads CASSFPRGATNEKLFF. CDR3 DNA sequence: TGTGCCAGCAGTTTTCCCAGGGGTGCAACTAATGAAAAACTGTTTTTT.

This rearrangement joins TRBV30 to TRBJ2-7; D tentatively reads TRBD1 or TRBD2 (5 bases each). V lost 1 base to trimming and J lost 6 bases, with 22 bases between them. This CDR3 has 16 amino acids. The germline CDR1 and CDR2 sequences are GTSNPN and SVGIG (reference sequence). As DNA, the CDR3 is TGTGCCTGGAGTGACCTCATTTCGGGGCTGGGGAGCGAGCAGTACTTC. Translated: CAWSDLISGLGSEQYF.

The genes are TRBV19 and TRBJ2-2; 7 bases match TRBD1. Looked up from germline, CDR1 is LNHDA and CDR2 is SQIVND (reference sequence). With 1 base clipped from V and 4 bases from J, the junction kept 0 bases outside the gene matches. There are 14 residues in the CDR3. The CDR3 DNA sequence: TGTGCCAGTAGTATAGGGGACAGCACCGGGGAGCTGTTTTTT. Translating it yields CASSIGDSTGELFF.

CDR3 loop: CASSPMGGIEGETQYF. The CDR3 nucleotides are TGTGCCAGCAGCCCTATGGGGGGTATAGAGGGGGAGACCCAGTACTTC. This rearrangement joins TRBV4-2 to TRBJ2-5; perhaps TRBD2 as D (6 bases). Germline CDR1 and CDR2: LGHNA and YNFKEQ. CDR3 length: 16 amino acids. Trimming pared 4 bases from V and 5 bases from J, leaving 20 bases between.

V is TRBV5-5 and J is TRBJ2-1; D perhaps matches TRBD1 (6 bases). Looked up from germline, CDR1 is SGHKS and CDR2 is YYEKEE (reference sequence). The V and J ends lost 2 bases and 7 bases respectively, with 10 bases between them. CDR3 length: 13 amino acids. CDR3 DNA: TGTGCCAGCAGCTTTCCAGGGGAAAATGAGCAGTTCTTC. This translates into CASSFPGENEQFF. The full variable domain, rest sourced from reference TRBV5-5 and TRBJ2-1, is DAGVTQSPTHLIKTRGQQVTLRCSPISGHKSVSWYQQVLGQGPQFIFQYYEKEERGRGNFPDRFSARQFPNYSSELNVNALLLGDSALYLCASSFPGENEQFFGPGTRLTVL.

This clone has a handful of counts. The V gene is TRBV7-3, the J gene TRBJ1-1; the match to TRBD1 covers 8 bases. This CDR3 has 15 amino acids. The germline V gene has CDR1 SGHTA and CDR2 FQGTGA. The V and J ends lost 5 bases and 1 base, in that order; junction bases with no gene match: 6. CDR3 coding DNA: TGTGCCAGCAGCATCTCAACAGGGGGGAACACTGAAGCTTTCTTT. Translation: CASSISTGGNTEAFF.